Described below is a single T cell receptor beta chain sequence and its context. This sample is part of a study of cytomegalovirus exposure and HLA in healthy donors. Study-wide background: The roughly 100 million unique TCR beta sequences, from roughly 170 million T cells, were found by an earlier analysis.

Researchers ran the PCR with 60 Vbeta and 13 Jbeta primers. Sequenced by immunoSEQ multiplex PCR; TCRdb stores in-frame clones only, minus some. This sample carries fewer than 150,000 clones, over 65% of them seen once, and the ten largest clones take 1.5% to 2%. Trimming removed 5 bases from V and 1 base from J, with 11 bases in between. The CDR3 sequence is 14 residues long. CDR1 is SEHNR, CDR2 FQNEAQ, per germline (reference sequence). This sequence joins TRBV7-9 and TRBJ1-1; weak D call: TRBD1 (6 bases). The receptor was isolated from a woman aged 25 to 45 in good health and CMV-seronegative. Source material: PBMCs. CDR3 in DNA: TGTGCCAGCAGCGCACAGGGTGGGAACACTGAAGCTTTCTTT. Translation gives CASSAQGGNTEAFF.